This T cell receptor (beta chain) is drawn from a study of blood T cell repertoires in COVID-19 (TCRdb year 2020). A note on the overall study: The collaborator samples originated in the United States, Italy and Spain and spanned the acute and convalescent phases of COVID-19. The material from the prospective study consisted of cDNA or gDNA derived from T cells, B-cell-depleted T cells, or PBMCs. Deeply sampled blood TCRbeta repertoires from subjects exposed to, actively infected with, or recovered from COVID-19 were included in the dataset. The repertoires were made available in a free public database intended to serve as a resource for research on the immune response to SARS-CoV-2. The samples were drawn from two sources: the first 160 participants of the ongoing ImmuneRACE study, and 1,200 or so subjects contributed by 6 global collaborators. Nearly every sample came with metadata listing a de-identified subject ID, COVID-19 status, age in years and sex. HLA class I and class II types, where available, came from metadata supplied by the sample provider rather than from assay-based typing. What the study reported, not specific to this receptor: The amount of clinical and demographic metadata varied by source and participant and was provided uncurated.

The immunoSEQ Assay, a bias-controlled multiplex PCR, was used to amplify TCRbeta CDR3 regions from genomic DNA. Processing in the source paper ran as follows. The number of nucleated cells in each sample was estimated by amplification of reference gene primers within the assay. Sequence reads were collapsed and filtered to measure the absolute abundance of every unique TCRbeta CDR3 rearrangement. For each sample, productive Simpson clonality was calculated by taking the square root of Simpson's diversity index across productive rearrangements. As stored in TCRdb, this immuneACCESS dataset retains in-frame rearrangements with V and J assigned. A fraction of the clones does not appear; measured against another copy, unresolved V genes explain less than half of the discrepancy, and the remainder lacks a known reason. From that table come the V and J calls and clone size; the DNA was used to work out D and trimming. The sample has 160,000 or so clones on record, roughly nine tenths of them singletons. Jointly, the top ten make up 4% of the sample.

In the germline V gene, CDR1 corresponds to SGHTA and CDR2 to FQGNSA. Including cysteine and phenylalanine, the CDR3 has 14 amino acids. Only CDR3 DNA is held: 42 bases, read in frame from base 1. Trimming at the junction amounts to 5 bases on V and 0 bases on J, and the germline ends lie 11 bases apart. Whole blood was collected in K2EDTA tubes by collaborating institutions according to the institutions' own protocols. Collaborator samples were shipped for TCRbeta analysis as frozen whole blood, isolated PBMCs, or DNA extracted from either sample type. With regard to this clone: Its antigen is currently not known. It has no much larger one-base neighbor in the sample; base qualities were not kept. The sample has other DNA sequences that encode this CDR3 too.

Sequencing was performed on peripheral blood. The sequence joins TRBV7-2 to TRBJ2-7; too little of a D gene remains to name it. This TCR was sampled from a woman aged 70-85 years with acute or convalescent COVID-19. At the DNA level, the sequence is TGTGCCAGCAGCCGCGGCGGCAGCTCCTACGAGCAGTACTTC. Translated, it gives CASSRGGSSYEQYF.